The T cell receptor (beta chain) described here comes from a study of cytomegalovirus exposure and HLA in healthy donors (dated by TCRdb to about 2017). Regarding the complete study: According to an earlier analysis of 587 of the donors, 150 million to 200 million T cells yielded 95 million to 140 million unique TCR beta sequences and more than 250 Gb of sequence data. Roughly 5 DR-DQ haplotypes were treated as single units for association and clustering because of strong linkage in the cohort. Across about 380 genotyped donors of the cohort, an average of roughly 250,000 unique TCR beta nucleotide sequences per donor were sequenced, and approximately 19% of those sequences were non-productive. In the later analysis, no new phenotypic data were used to find candidate immune exposures; instead, reliance was placed on TCR beta sequences and their occurrence across donors. The study used immunosequencing to profile the T cell repertoires of 600 to 850 subjects and linked those repertoires to cytomegalovirus serostatus. Genome-wide SNP genotypes for about three fifths of the roughly 670 donors were used in a later genetic analysis, which treated that subset as a discovery cohort. A later analysis re-analyzed previously published TCR beta repertoires from approximately 670 donors and added high-resolution HLA genotyping to study TCR occurrence patterns. To decide whether each TCR beta V gene segment behaved as functional or pseudogenic, an earlier analysis of 587 of the donors relied on high-throughput TCR beta sequencing. Donor age, sex, ethnicity and CMV serostatus were compiled together with the repertoire data. In addition to the first cohort of around 670 subjects, a separate validation cohort of 130 or so different subjects was used. An early release that covered approximately 600 HLA-typed donors contained around 300 gigabases of sequencing data and 70 million to 100 million unique TCR sequences. The study combined high-throughput TCR immunosequencing, statistical association of individual TCRs with disease status, and machine learning to predict cytomegalovirus infection status. Every repertoire in the discovery cohort had been generated on one and the same sequencing platform. The study aimed to test whether signatures of past pathogen exposure could be identified by cataloging public T cell receptors. Of the approximately 400 genotyped donors, less than 90% were placed in the genetic ancestry cluster associated with self-reported Caucasian donors. Both class I and class II loci were covered by HLA typing, at four-digit resolution. The number of typed donors differed by locus: about 629-640 for A, B, C, DRB1 and DQB1; approximately 540 for DQA1; around 580 for DPA1; and some 430 for DPB1.

As regards this clone: The target of this receptor is not known. Nothing much larger sits one base from this clone, and base qualities are not available.

In total, approximately 690 healthy bone marrow donors made up the cohort. Cohort members were all nominally healthy when sampled, although unrecorded immune exposures were likely present. The donor was CMV seronegative and was included in the group of over 300 seronegative cohort members. A peripheral blood sample was collected from each donor, and TCR beta sequencing was performed on peripheral blood mononuclear cells. Genomic DNA was extracted from the blood cell samples with the Qiagen DNeasy Blood Extraction Kit. Beyond this particular receptor, the publication reports: The earlier analysis of approximately 540 of the donors excluded seventeen rarely observed V segments, including chromosome 9 orphons, because counts were too low. Because HLA typing was unavailable for some donors at each locus, only the typed subset was used in association tests. Most TCR sequences were observed very rarely across donors, whereas some public TCRs were present in many individuals. In the study, approximately 160 TCR beta chains were listed as associated with cytomegalovirus. CMV serostatus was the only immune exposure information available for the cohort. Most CMV-associated TCR beta chains appeared to be HLA-restricted in a later analysis, and the HLA associations seemed to be driven largely by CMV exposure. The classifier was reported to diagnose cytomegalovirus status with high specificity and sensitivity in both the original cohort and the validation cohort. The authors suggested that the approach could potentially be generalized to other disease states and immunological phenotypes. Correlated functional status among segregating V segments might be attributable to linkage disequilibrium, but an unknown experimental factor could not be ruled out. Strong co-occurrence of HLA alleles, especially DR and DQ, made assigning TCR associations to individual alleles difficult. An earlier analysis of some 590 of the donors showed that most TCR beta V segments appeared in productive rearrangements either about 90% or about 30% of the time, which broadly matched IMGT annotations. Specific HLA alleles were associated with 16,951 TCR beta sequences at a false discovery rate of 0.05 in a later analysis. In vitro tests confirmed that a few of the cytomegalovirus-associated TCR beta chains recognize cytomegalovirus antigens. Compared with equally common non-associated chains, HLA-associated TCR beta chains in a later analysis were more clonally expanded and had lower generation probabilities. The sequencing pipeline was judged likely to have produced a cluster of highly shared sequence variants as a technical artifact. In a later genetic analysis, fewer N-insertions in productive TCRs were reported among donors in an Asian-associated ancestry cluster than the approximately 630-donor mean. In a later analysis, the rate of TCR association differed among HLA loci, with DRB1 alleles having the most associated TCRs and HLA-C alleles having the fewest. A further reported finding was that TCR beta sequences accurately predicted the HLA-A and HLA-B alleles for most subjects in the first cohort. Roughly uniform sequencing depth across donors was assumed in presence/absence analyses, although this assumption may not hold. V-gene and J-gene trimming of TCR beta chains was associated with a missense DCLRE1C variant in a later genetic analysis, and the association was replicated in an independent cohort. The cohort was sequenced for TCR beta chains only, and without alpha or paired-chain data the features that could be detected were limited. According to a later analysis, parvovirus B19, influenza, CMV and Epstein-Barr virus appeared linked to several top co-occurrence clusters.

Library prep was done by the immunoSEQ multiplex PCR assay. The multiplex PCR relied on a mix of 60 forward primers for TCR Vbeta segments and 13 reverse primers for TCR Jbeta segments. Amplification of the CDR3 region of rearranged TCR beta genes was performed with a multiplex PCR assay on genomic DNA. The amplified TCR beta libraries were sequenced on the Illumina HiSeq System as 87-base-pair reads. In the original analysis: A later analysis tallied approximately 87 million unique TCR beta chains across the 666 repertoires, and about 10 million of those chains were shared by two or more donors. To remove PCR and sequencing errors, raw reads were error-corrected and collapsed into unique sequences using a nearest-neighbor algorithm that merged closely related sequences. To assign V, D and J gene segments, CDR3 sequences were aligned to IMGT reference sequences. For a sequence to be retained, a match of at least six nucleotides was required to both a V gene segment and a J gene segment. A rearrangement was called productive if the CDR3 had no stop codons and remained in frame with V and J, and every other rearrangement was called non-productive. Following IMGT convention, CDR3 was defined as the stretch from the second conserved V-encoded cysteine to the conserved J-encoded phenylalanine. The earlier analysis of about 610 of the donors excluded any sequence lacking an unambiguous match to a single V gene segment. An earlier analysis of 450 to 650 of the donors called V segments functional above 56.7% productive rearrangements and segregating when the between-donor standard deviation exceeded 5%. To diagnose cytomegalovirus status from the catalog of TCR beta chain sequences, a statistical classification framework was built. V and J gene assignment, in a later analysis, came from comparing TCR nucleotide sequences with IMGT/GENE-DB human TR gene sequences. Using the TCRdist pipeline, a later analysis assigned CDR3 sequences along with most-parsimonious VDJ recombination scenarios. A later analysis defined each TCR beta chain by its CDR3 amino acid sequence plus V-gene family, and excluded reads lacking a unique V-gene family. As a way to deal with suspected cross-contamination and a sequencing artifact, a later analysis dropped hundreds of nucleotide sequences that were highly shared and had low generation probability. In a later analysis, a clonal expansion index was calculated for each public chain from normalized within-repertoire ranks of inferred template counts. In a later analysis, generation probabilities were computed using a VDJ recombination model fitted to out-of-frame rearrangements, and the results were checked against IGoR. In a later analysis, TCR-TCR, TCR-HLA and TCR-CMV co-occurrence was scored with hypergeometric tests, and a repertoire-size bias correction was applied to TCR pairs. To estimate false discovery rates, a later analysis permuted the HLA or CMV assignments 20 times. A later analysis grouped co-occurring TCRs with DBSCAN, adding TCRdist sequence similarity when clustering within HLA-allele-positive subsets. Repertoires with fewer than 30,000 or more than 120,000 public chains were left out of co-occurrence clustering, as were a handful of repertoires with anomalous nucleotide sharing. TCRdb holds this immuneACCESS table with in-frame rearrangements only. Some clones are missing; in checked studies, unresolved V genes explain under half, and the rest has no known cause. V and J calls and clone size follow that table, whereas D and trimming were derived from the DNA. The sample includes roughly 100,000 clones, with over 80% observed a single time. The top ten clonotypes cover about 6.3% of the sample.

The sequencing sample was made of PBMCs. The receptor's source is a man younger than 35 in good health and CMV-seronegative.

The DNA is TGTGCTTCAGGGGGCGGACTTAATGAAAAACTGTTTTTT. This encodes CASGGGLNEKLFF. This chain is built from TRBV6-1 and TRBJ1-4, and TRBD1 aligns with 8 junction nucleotides. The germline V gene encodes CDR1 MNHNS and CDR2 SASEGT. The CDR3 covers 13 residues, taking in both the cysteine and the phenylalanine. Just the 39-base CDR3 DNA is kept, in frame starting at base 1.